Listed here are 10 T cell receptor beta chains from one sample, sequenced in a study of Ad26.COV2.S vaccination and SARS-CoV-2 variants. Treatment indicated: some 19 received Ad26.COV2.S at low or high dose, single or two shots; roughly five received placebo; per-sample allocation not given. Day 63 following the first vaccine or placebo injection was when the samples were taken. Sequencing used immunoSEQ multiplex PCR; TCRdb keeps in-frame clones, though not all of them. The table shows around 300,000 clones, with about 87% occurring only once. This sample comprised peripheral blood, obtained in a trial of Ad26.COV2.S vaccine versus placebo. The receptors shown here come from a person aged 18-65 years who received the Ad26.COV2.S COVID-19 vaccine or a placebo.

The genes are TRBV10-3 and TRBJ2-3; D is possibly TRBD2 (5 bases). V was pared by 4 bases and J by 5 bases, with 13 bases between. CDR1 is ENHRY and CDR2 is SYGVKD in the germline V gene. There are 14 residues in the CDR3. The CDR3 sequence is CAISAGVHGDTQYF. DNA for the CDR3: TGTGCCATCAGTGCCGGGGTCCATGGAGATACGCAGTATTTT.

This clone was seen just once. This chain links TRBV18 with TRBJ2-1, with no clear D. Germline V gene sequence: CDR1 KGHSH, CDR2 LQKENI. The CDR3 spans 17 residues. V was cut by 3 bases and J by 0 bases, with 15 bases left in between. The CDR3 coding sequence is TGTGCCAGCTCACCCGATTTGGCGGTTAGCTCCTACAATGAGCAGTTCTTC. Its protein product is CASSPDLAVSSYNEQFF.

The CDR3 sequence: CASSVAIGNTGELFF. The CDR3 DNA follows: TGTGCCAGCAGCGTCGCGATTGGGAACACCGGGGAGCTGTTTTTT. The rearrangement joins TRBV9 to TRBJ2-2, with D unclear. The germline CDR1 and CDR2 sequences are SGDLS and YYNGEE. The CDR3 covers 15 residues. The germline V and J ends were trimmed by 2 bases and 1 base, with 9 bases remaining between them.

This clone was counted at least ten times. The V call is TRBV9, the J call TRBJ1-4; the D is unclear. CDR1 and CDR2 (germline): SGDLS, YYNGEE. V was trimmed by 0 bases and J by 8 bases, leaving 8 bases between them. This CDR3 has 13 residues. Here the CDR3 reads CASSVDGSEKLFF. The CDR3 nucleotides read TGTGCCAGCAGCGTAGATGGTTCCGAAAAACTGTTTTTT. The full variable domain, its missing parts supplied by reference TRBV9 and TRBJ1-4, is DSGVTQTPKHLITATGQRVTLRCSPRSGDLSVYWYQQSLDQGLQFLIQYYNGEERAKGNILERFSAQQFPDLHSELNLSSLELGDSALYFCASSVDGSEKLFFGSGTQLSVL.

This clone was seen only once. V and J are TRBV18 and TRBJ2-7; a possible D gene is TRBD1 (6 bases). V was pared by 4 bases and J by 5 bases, with 15 bases between. From germline, CDR1 is KGHSH and CDR2 LQKENI. This CDR3 contains 14 residues. The CDR3 nucleotides read TGTGCCAGCTCACTCACAGGGCTTCTGAACGAGCAGTACTTC. This sequence encodes CASSLTGLLNEQYF.

The V gene is TRBV15, the J gene TRBJ2-5, with D tentatively TRBD1 (5 bases). V was cut by 0 bases and J by 7 bases, with 9 bases left in between. CDR3 length equals 13 residues. CDR1 LNHNV and CDR2 YYDKDF come from the germline V gene (reference sequence). CDR3 DNA: TGTGCCACCAGCAGAGATATCCAGGGGACCCAGTACTTC. This gives the protein CATSRDIQGTQYF.

V is TRBV2 and J is TRBJ1-1; possibly TRBD1 for D (5 bases). V was clipped by 3 bases and J by 0 bases, with 17 bases between them. CDR3 length: 17 residues. The germline V gene encodes CDR1 SNHLY and CDR2 FYNNEI. CDR3 in DNA: TGTGCCAGCAGTGAGGGGACTACAAGAATAATGAACACTGAAGCTTTCTTT. It encodes CASSEGTTRIMNTEAFF.

V gene TRBV6-5 combines with J gene TRBJ1-2; D is ambiguous. Per germline, CDR1 MNHEY and CDR2 SVGAGI. This CDR3 spans 13 amino acids. The V end lost 5 bases, the J end lost 1 base, and 8 bases lay between the germline ends. CDR3 sequence reads: CASSPTGNYGYTF. As DNA, the CDR3 is TGTGCCAGCAGTCCCACCGGTAACTATGGCTACACCTTC.

The chain couples TRBV29-1 to TRBJ2-1; 7 positions match TRBD2. The CDR3 has 14 amino acids. Losses at the gene ends were 4 bases for V and 7 bases for J; bases not matched to a gene: 10. CDR1 and CDR2 (germline): SQVTM, ANQGSEA. The CDR3 bases are TGCAGCGTTGGGTCTAGCGGTATGGGGAATGAGCAGTTCTTC. Its translation: CSVGSSGMGNEQFF.

The rearrangement joins TRBV5-5 to TRBJ1-3, with unresolved D. Trimming took off 1 base at V and 2 bases at J, with 10 bases between the two ends. Per germline, CDR1 SGHKS and CDR2 YYEKEE (reference sequence). The CDR3 runs to 15 residues. The DNA for the CDR3 is TGTGCCAGCAGCTTGTCGGGCTTAGCTGGAAACACCATATATTTT. This codes for CASSLSGLAGNTIYF.